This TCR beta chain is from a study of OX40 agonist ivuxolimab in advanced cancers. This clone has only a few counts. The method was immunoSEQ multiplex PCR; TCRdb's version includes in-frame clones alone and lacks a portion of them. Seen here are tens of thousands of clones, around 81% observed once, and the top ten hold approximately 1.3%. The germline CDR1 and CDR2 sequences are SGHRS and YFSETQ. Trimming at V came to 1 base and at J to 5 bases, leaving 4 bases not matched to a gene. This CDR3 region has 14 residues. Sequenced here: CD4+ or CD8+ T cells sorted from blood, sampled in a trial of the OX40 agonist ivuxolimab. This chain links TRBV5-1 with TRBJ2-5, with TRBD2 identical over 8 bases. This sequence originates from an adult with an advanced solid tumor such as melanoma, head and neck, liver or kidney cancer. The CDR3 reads CASSLSGGGETQYF. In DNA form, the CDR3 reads TGCGCCAGCAGCTTGAGCGGCGGGGGGGAGACCCAGTACTTC.